The 27 T cell receptor beta chains below were found in one sample sequenced in a study of Ad26.COV2.S vaccination and SARS-CoV-2 variants (dated by TCRdb to about 2021). Per the publication, the treatment or condition label means: 15 to 20 received Ad26.COV2.S at low or high dose, single or two shots; five or six received placebo; per-sample allocation not given. Repertoires of vaccine and placebo recipients were sequenced from samples collected on day 63 after the first injection. Receptors were amplified or captured by the immunoSEQ multiplex PCR assay. Here the immuneACCESS table is served through TCRdb, limited to in-frame sequences with V and J called. Missing clones are a known gap in these copies; in checked studies unresolved V genes cover under half, and the rest lacks a known reason. The sample data list about 350,000 clones, and roughly 89% of these were observed just once. The top ten clonotypes cover roughly 5% of the sample.

This specimen consisted of peripheral blood, obtained in a trial of Ad26.COV2.S vaccine versus placebo. The origin of the receptors is a person aged 18-60 years who received the Ad26.COV2.S COVID-19 vaccine or a placebo.

This clone was observed once. The chain carries TRBV19 and TRBJ1-4; 8 bases fit TRBD1. This CDR3 contains 14 residues. Germline V gives CDR1 LNHDA, CDR2 SQIVND (reference sequence). J gave up 10 bases and V 10 bases, and 14 bases lay outside the gene matches. The CDR3 DNA reads TGTGCCACTTCCGACACAGGGGGTTTTGGAAAACTGTTTTTT. This sequence encodes CATSDTGGFGKLFF. The full variable domain, completed using reference TRBV19 and TRBJ1-4, is DGGITQSPKYLFRKEGQNVTLSCEQNLNHDAMYWYRQDPGQGLRLIYYSQIVNDFQKGDIAEGYSVSREKKESFPLTVTSAQKNPTAFYLCATSDTGGFGKLFFGSGTQLSVL.

This chain joins TRBV28 and TRBJ2-2, with D tentatively TRBD1 or TRBD2 (5 bases each). The CDR3 sequence is 14 residues long. Germline CDR1 reads MDHEN; CDR2 reads SYDVKM. V dropped 6 bases and J dropped 3 bases, with 11 bases sitting between them. CDR3 nucleotide sequence: TGTGCCAGCAGGGGGGTGGGTTACACCGGGGAGCTGTTTTTT. Amino acids: CASRGVGYTGELFF.

The chain couples TRBV14 to TRBJ2-7, with D unclear. Germline V gene data show CDR1 as SGHDN and CDR2 as FVKESK. The CDR3 sequence is 13 residues long. V was cut by 0 bases and J by 2 bases, with 5 bases left in between. For the CDR3, the DNA is TGTGCCAGCAGCCAAGATGGTGCCTACGAGCAGTACTTC. Encoded protein: CASSQDGAYEQYF.

The chain carries TRBV13 and TRBJ1-1; weak D call: TRBD1 (5 bases). Per germline, CDR1 PRHDT and CDR2 FYEKMQ (reference sequence). V lost 5 bases to trimming and J lost 0 bases, with 10 bases between them. CDR3 size: 14 residues. The CDR3 protein is CASSPGLLNTEAFF. The CDR3, as DNA: TGTGCCAGCAGCCCAGGGCTCTTGAACACTGAAGCTTTCTTT. The variable domain in full, completed from reference TRBV13 and TRBJ1-1, reads AAGVIQSPRHLIKEKRETATLKCYPIPRHDTVYWYQQGPGQDPQFLISFYEKMQSDKGSIPDRFSAQQFSDYHSELNMSSLELGDSALYFCASSPGLLNTEAFFGQGTRLTVV.

This chain uses TRBV19 with TRBJ1-2, with TRBD1 matching 7 bases. J gave up 2 bases and V 6 bases, and 6 bases lay outside the gene matches. This CDR3 region has 14 residues. CDR1 LNHDA and CDR2 SQIVND come from the germline V gene (reference sequence). DNA of the CDR3: TGTGCCAGTAGCCTAGGACAGGAGAACTATGGCTACACCTTC. Residues: CASSLGQENYGYTF.

The V and J genes are TRBV25-1 and TRBJ2-5; D is uncertain. V lost 2 bases to trimming and J lost 1 base, with 8 bases between them. CDR1 and CDR2 from the germline V gene are MGHDK and SYGVNS. This CDR3 has 14 residues. For the CDR3, the DNA is TGTGCCAGCAGTGAACGTGGGCTCCAAGAGACCCAGTACTTC. This encodes CASSERGLQETQYF. The variable domain in full, completed from reference TRBV25-1 and TRBJ2-5, reads EADIYQTPRYLVIGTGKKITLECSQTMGHDKMYWYQQDPGMELHLIHYSYGVNSTEKGDLSSESTVSRIRTEHFPLTLESARPSHTSQYLCASSERGLQETQYFGPGTRLLVL.

This clone was detected only once. The V and J genes are TRBV7-9 and TRBJ2-5; D assignment may be TRBD1 or TRBD2 (5 bases each). The V end lost 2 bases, the J end lost 2 bases, and 9 bases lay between the germline ends. The V gene's germline CDR1 is SEHNR and CDR2 FQNEAQ (reference sequence). The CDR3 is 14 amino acids. The CDR3: CASSLLGRQETQYF. CDR3 DNA: TGTGCCAGCAGCTTATTGGGACGGCAAGAGACCCAGTACTTC.

The gene calls are TRBV29-1 and TRBJ1-1, with D tentatively TRBD1 (6 bases). The V gene lost 3 bases and the J gene lost 3 bases, with 11 bases spanning the gap. The germline V gene has CDR1 SQVTM and CDR2 ANQGSEA. The CDR3 totals 13 residues. The CDR3 reads CSVDWGLYTEAFF. CDR3 DNA: TGCAGCGTTGATTGGGGGCTCTACACTGAAGCTTTCTTT.

V and J are TRBV9 and TRBJ1-4, with 8 bases identical to TRBD1. Trimming took 0 bases from V and 5 from J; bases not matched to a gene: 3. The CDR3 has 15 residues. The germline gives CDR1 SGDLS, CDR2 YYNGEE. CDR3 in amino acids: CASSVGRQGNEKLFF. CDR3 sequence (DNA): TGTGCCAGCAGCGTAGGGAGACAGGGGAATGAAAAACTGTTTTTT.

The chain links TRBV3-1 (or the pseudogene TRBV3-2) to TRBJ2-7; tentative D call: TRBD2 (5 bases). The germline V gene encodes CDR1 LGHDT and CDR2 YNNKEL (reference sequence). Between the trimmed V and J ends, which lost 6 bases and 6 bases, there was a span of 12 bases. The CDR3 length is 12 residues. The CDR3 reads CASRPQGGEQYF. The CDR3 DNA reads TGTGCCAGCAGGCCCCAAGGAGGCGAGCAGTACTTC.

The V call is TRBV28, the J call TRBJ2-7; 10 bases fit TRBD1. The CDR3 totals 13 residues. The junction had 5 bases not matched to a gene; V was cut back by 2 bases and J by 10 bases. Per the germline V gene, CDR1 is MDHEN and CDR2 is SYDVKM. The CDR3, as DNA: TGTGCCAGCAGTTTAAGGGACAGGGGTATTCAGTACTTC. This gives the protein CASSLRDRGIQYF.

The chain employs TRBV4-2 and TRBJ2-1; a possible D gene is TRBD2 (7 bases). CDR3 length equals 13 residues. Germline V gene sequence: CDR1 LGHNA, CDR2 YNFKEQ. V was pared by 3 bases and J by 6 bases, with 9 bases between. The CDR3 sequence: CASSQGGPNEQFF. The DNA for the CDR3 is TGTGCCAGCAGCCAGGGGGGGCCCAATGAGCAGTTCTTC.

The V and J genes are TRBV6-5 and TRBJ2-5, with D possibly being TRBD1 (8 bases). V lost 5 bases and J 1 base, leaving 11 bases between the germline ends. The V gene's germline CDR1 is MNHEY and CDR2 SVGAGI. The CDR3 length is 14 residues. The CDR3 is CASSNRGGQETQYF. CDR3 in DNA: TGTGCCAGCAGTAACAGGGGGGGCCAAGAGACCCAGTACTTC.

The V call is TRBV4-3, the J call TRBJ2-7, with TRBD1 matching 10 bases. Trimming took 1 base from V and 7 from J; bases not matched to a gene: 10. The length of the CDR3 is 16 residues. Germline V gene sequence: CDR1 LGHNA, CDR2 YSLEER. For the CDR3, the DNA is TGCGCCAGCAGCCAAGGATTCGGGACAGGGGAAAATGAGCAGTACTTC. Its translation: CASSQGFGTGENEQYF.

CDR3 in amino acids: CASRRTGEGLDYGYTF. CDR3 coding DNA: TGTGCCAGTCGAAGGACAGGGGAGGGCCTTGACTATGGCTACACCTTC. The rearrangement uses TRBV27 and TRBJ1-2, with 9 bases matching TRBD1. The CDR3 has 16 residues. The trim removed 9 bases at V and 3 bases at J, leaving 14 bases unmatched. Germline V gene lookup returns CDR1 MNHEY and CDR2 SMNVEV (reference sequence).

This clone was recorded once. CDR3 sequence (DNA): TGTGCCAGCGGGGGTGAGACAGGGGCCAACTCTGGAAACACCATATATTTT. Amino acids: CASGGETGANSGNTIYF. The gene calls are TRBV28 and TRBJ1-3; 8 bases are shared with TRBD1. V lost 8 bases and J lost 0; bases outside the gene matches: 12. This CDR3 contains 17 residues. Germline lookup yields CDR1 MDHEN and CDR2 SYDVKM.

This chain connects TRBV19 to TRBJ1-1; D is possibly TRBD1 (5 bases). This CDR3 region has 14 residues. V lost 2 bases to trimming and J lost 8 bases, with 15 bases between them. Germline CDR1 LNHDA, CDR2 SQIVND (reference sequence). DNA of the CDR3: TGTGCCAGTAGTATAAGTTCAGGGTACGGCGAAGCTTTCTTT. Residues: CASSISSGYGEAFF.

This chain connects TRBV11-2 to TRBJ1-4; D is uncertain. The CDR3 is 15 amino acids. Germline V gene data show CDR1 as SGHAT and CDR2 as FQNNGV. With 1 base removed from V and 7 bases from J, the gap between germline ends came to 13 bases. The CDR3 reads CASSLVLGGSEKLFF. The CDR3 DNA is TGTGCCAGCAGCTTAGTACTGGGTGGTAGTGAAAAACTGTTTTTT.

The genes are TRBV7-2 and TRBJ2-7; TRBD2 matches 7 bases. The germline V gene has CDR1 SGHTA and CDR2 FQGNSA. The ends lost 5 bases at V and 7 bases at J; junction bases unmatched: 8. The CDR3 is made up of 13 amino acids. CDR3 nucleotide sequence: TGTGCCAGCAGCCCTATACGCGGGGGAGAGCAGTACTTC. Translating gives CASSPIRGGEQYF.

This chain connects TRBV19 to TRBJ1-1; 7 bases are a match to TRBD1. The CDR3 is made up of 14 amino acids. Germline V CDR1 and CDR2: LNHDA, SQIVND (reference sequence). The ends lost 2 bases at V and 1 base at J; junction bases unmatched: 1. The DNA of the CDR3 is TGTGCCAGTAGTATAAGACAGGGGAACACTGAAGCTTTCTTT. Translation gives CASSIRQGNTEAFF.

V usage is TRBV7-2 and J usage is TRBJ2-7, with D possibly being TRBD2 (5 bases). The CDR3 runs 12 residues. V was pared by 0 bases and J by 7 bases, with 7 bases between. CDR1 and CDR2 from the germline V gene are SGHTA and FQGNSA. The CDR3 DNA is TGTGCCAGCAGCTTAGCATGGAGGGAGCAGTACTTC. This translates into CASSLAWREQYF. The variable domain in full, completed from reference TRBV7-2 and TRBJ2-7, reads GAGVSQSPSNKVTEKGKDVELRCDPISGHTALYWYRQSLGQGLEFLIYFQGNSAPDKSGLPSDRFSAERTGGSVSTLTIQRTQQEDSAVYLCASSLAWREQYFGPGTRLTVT.

This clone was seen a few times. The chain recombines TRBV10-3 with TRBJ2-2; TRBD2 matches 8 bases. V lost 8 bases to trimming and J lost 5 bases; unmatched junction nucleotides: 10. This CDR3 region has 15 residues. The germline CDR1 and CDR2 sequences are ENHRY and SYGVKD. DNA for the CDR3: TGTGCCATCTCCCCCGGGAGGGCCGATACCGGGGAGCTGTTTTTT. Its translation: CAISPGRADTGELFF.

V is TRBV19 and J is TRBJ2-2; TRBD1 aligns across 10 bases. V lost 5 bases, J lost 4 bases, and 10 bases stayed unmatched. The CDR3 length is 17 residues. The germline V gene encodes CDR1 LNHDA and CDR2 SQIVND (reference sequence). The chain's CDR3 is CASSFHPGQGTTGELFF. CDR3 in DNA: TGTGCCAGTAGTTTCCACCCGGGACAGGGGACCACCGGGGAGCTGTTTTTT.

V is TRBV9 and J is TRBJ2-3; D remains ambiguous. This CDR3 contains 14 residues. Per the germline V gene, CDR1 is SGDLS and CDR2 is YYNGEE. V dropped 4 bases and J dropped 4 bases, with 13 bases sitting between them. CDR3 DNA: TGTGCCAGCAGCCCCGAGGCGACCGCAGATACGCAGTATTTT. Translating gives CASSPEATADTQYF.

J is TRBJ2-7 and V is TRBV6-5; 9 bases agree with TRBD1. With V trimmed by 0 bases and J by 4 bases, 4 bases remained unmatched. The germline CDR1 and CDR2 sequences are MNHEY and SVGAGI. The CDR3 sequence is 15 residues long. CDR3 DNA: TGTGCCAGCAGTTACTCGAGACAGGGGGTATACGAGCAGTACTTC. Translated: CASSYSRQGVYEQYF.

CDR3 residues: CASEDPIYGYTF. The CDR3 region has the DNA TGTGCCAGCGAAGACCCAATCTATGGCTACACCTTC. This rearrangement joins TRBV2 to TRBJ1-2; D remains ambiguous. V lost 8 bases and J lost 4, with 11 bases in between. Germline lookup yields CDR1 SNHLY and CDR2 FYNNEI. The CDR3 spans 12 residues.

J is TRBJ2-1 and V is TRBV7-9; weak D call: TRBD2 (6 bases). The CDR3 is 14 amino acids. Looked up from germline, CDR1 is SEHNR and CDR2 is FQNEAQ (reference sequence). V was shortened by 0 bases and J by 5 bases, with 8 bases between the two germline ends. CDR3 residues: CASSLASGHNEQFF. CDR3 bases: TGTGCCAGCAGCTTAGCTAGCGGTCACAATGAGCAGTTCTTC.